This passage covers 8 T cell receptor beta chains from one sample sequenced in a study of CXCR4 blockade with PD-1 therapy in pancreatic cancer. Clones were sequenced by immunoSEQ multiplex PCR, and TCRdb holds only the in-frame ones, with some missing. The sample holds approximately 8,900 clones, roughly 55% seen once. Source material: tumor tissue. The origin of the receptors is a human donor with pancreatic ductal adenocarcinoma.

V usage is TRBV19 and J usage is TRBJ1-4; TRBD1 might be the D (5 bases). Trimming shortened V by 5 bases and J by 8 bases, and 12 bases separated the two germline ends. This CDR3 is 13 amino acids long. Germline assignment: CDR1 LNHDA and CDR2 SQIVND (reference sequence). CDR3 bases: TGTGCCAGTAGTGACGGGGGTAAGGAAAAACTGTTTTTT. Protein product: CASSDGGKEKLFF.

The chain has TRBV6-8 and TRBJ1-1; no clear D. Germline V gene sequence: CDR1 MNHGY, CDR2 SAAAGT. This CDR3 contains 13 residues. Trimming pared 6 bases from V and 1 base from J, leaving 9 bases between. Here the CDR3 reads CASRKNQNTEAFF. DNA for the CDR3: TGTGCCAGCAGGAAGAATCAGAACACTGAAGCTTTCTTT.

This chain joins TRBV6-8 and TRBJ2-3; the match to TRBD2 covers 10 bases. The CDR3 has 15 amino acids. V lost 10 bases, J lost 10 bases, and 17 bases stayed unmatched. CDR1 is MNHGY and CDR2 is SAAAGT in the germline V gene. In DNA, the CDR3 is TGTGCCATCAGACCAAGCGGGGGGGATACGGGTGCGCAGTATTTT. Protein: CAIRPSGGDTGAQYF.

In regard to this clone: An end of the junction differs from the germline gene, which may be a read error. The rearrangement joins TRBV6-8 to TRBJ2-2, with D possibly matching TRBD2 (6 bases). The CDR3 has 16 amino acids. Germline V gene lookup returns CDR1 MNHGY and CDR2 SAAAGT. In nucleotides, the CDR3 is TGTGCCATCAGTGACTGGGGGGTTTCGAACACCGGGGAGCTGTTTTTT. Its translation: CAISDWGVSNTGELFF.

V and J are TRBV7-2 and TRBJ1-1; D not resolved. The V end was cut by 3 bases, the J end by 0 bases, with 8 bases between. The germline V gene has CDR1 SGHTA and CDR2 FQGNSA. This CDR3 contains 14 residues. The CDR3 is CASSLQRVNTEAFF. The CDR3, as DNA: TGTGCCAGCAGCTTGCAAAGGGTGAACACTGAAGCTTTCTTT.

This sequence joins TRBV28 and TRBJ2-7, with D possibly TRBD2 on 6 matching bases. The CDR3 covers 15 residues. The germline V and J ends were trimmed by 2 bases and 2 bases, with 13 bases remaining between them. Germline CDR1 is MDHEN and CDR2 is SYDVKM. CDR3 amino acids: CASSLAPGAAYEQYF. In nucleotides, the CDR3 is TGTGCCAGCAGTTTAGCCCCGGGAGCCGCCTACGAGCAGTACTTC.

This clone showed up just a few times. This rearrangement joins TRBV6-7 to TRBJ2-7; 8 nucleotides line up with TRBD2. TRBV6-7 is placed among ORFs of uncertain function. The CDR3 covers 13 residues. Unmatched junction bases numbered 6, after V lost 5 bases and J lost 6 bases. CDR3 sequence reads: CASSANGGGEQYF. The DNA for the CDR3 is TGTGCCAGCAGTGCAAACGGGGGGGGCGAGCAGTACTTC.

This sequence joins TRBV12-5 and TRBJ2-3; no definite D call. Per germline, CDR1 LGHNT and CDR2 FRNRAP. The length of the CDR3 is 13 residues. The germline V and J ends were trimmed by 2 bases and 5 bases, with 8 bases remaining between them. The CDR3 loop reads CASGLPGGDTQYF. The CDR3 nucleotides read TGTGCTAGTGGTTTGCCGGGTGGAGATACGCAGTATTTT.